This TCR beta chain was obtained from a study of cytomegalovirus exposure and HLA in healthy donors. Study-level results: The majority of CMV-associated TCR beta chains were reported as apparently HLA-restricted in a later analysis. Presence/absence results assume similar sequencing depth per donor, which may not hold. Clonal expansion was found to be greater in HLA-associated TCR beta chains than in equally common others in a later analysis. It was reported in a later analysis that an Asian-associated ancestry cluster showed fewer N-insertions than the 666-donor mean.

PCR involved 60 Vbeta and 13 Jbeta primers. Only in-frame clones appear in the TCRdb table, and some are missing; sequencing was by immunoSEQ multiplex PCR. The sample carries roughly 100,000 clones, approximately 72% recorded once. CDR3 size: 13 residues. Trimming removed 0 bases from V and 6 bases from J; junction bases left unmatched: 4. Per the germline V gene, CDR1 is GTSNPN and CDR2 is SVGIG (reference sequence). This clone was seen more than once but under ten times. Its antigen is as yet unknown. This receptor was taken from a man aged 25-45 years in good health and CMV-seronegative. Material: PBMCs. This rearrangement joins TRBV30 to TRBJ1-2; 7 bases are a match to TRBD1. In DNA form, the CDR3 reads TGTGCCTGGAGTGTAGGGACAGATAATGGCTACACCTTC. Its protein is CAWSVGTDNGYTF.